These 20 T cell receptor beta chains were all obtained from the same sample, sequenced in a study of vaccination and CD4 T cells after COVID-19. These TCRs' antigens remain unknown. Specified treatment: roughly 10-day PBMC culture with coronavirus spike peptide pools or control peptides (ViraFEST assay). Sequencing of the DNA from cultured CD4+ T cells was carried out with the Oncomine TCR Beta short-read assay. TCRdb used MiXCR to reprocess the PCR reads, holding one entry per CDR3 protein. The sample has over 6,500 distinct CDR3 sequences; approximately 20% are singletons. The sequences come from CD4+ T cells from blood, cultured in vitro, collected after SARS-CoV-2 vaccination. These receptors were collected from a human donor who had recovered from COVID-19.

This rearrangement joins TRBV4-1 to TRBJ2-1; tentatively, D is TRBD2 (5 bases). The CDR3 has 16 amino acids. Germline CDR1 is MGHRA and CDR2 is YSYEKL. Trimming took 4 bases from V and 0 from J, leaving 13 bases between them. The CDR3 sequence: CASSRPGMSSYNEQFF. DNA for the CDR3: TGCGCCAGCAGCCGTCCGGGGATGTCCTCCTACAATGAGCAGTTCTTC.

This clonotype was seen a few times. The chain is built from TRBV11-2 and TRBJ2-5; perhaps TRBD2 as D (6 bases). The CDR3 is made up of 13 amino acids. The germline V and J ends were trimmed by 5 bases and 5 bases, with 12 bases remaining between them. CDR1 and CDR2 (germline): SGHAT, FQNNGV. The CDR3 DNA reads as TGTGCCAGCAGCCCCGCGGCGGGGGAGACCCAGTACTTC. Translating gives CASSPAAGETQYF.

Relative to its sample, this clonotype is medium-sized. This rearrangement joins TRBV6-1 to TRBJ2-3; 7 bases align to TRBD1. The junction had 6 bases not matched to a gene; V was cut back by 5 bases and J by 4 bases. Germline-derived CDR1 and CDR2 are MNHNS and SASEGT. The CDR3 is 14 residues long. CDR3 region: CASSRQGGSDTQYF. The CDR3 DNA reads TGTGCCAGCAGTAGACAGGGTGGGTCAGATACGCAGTATTTT.

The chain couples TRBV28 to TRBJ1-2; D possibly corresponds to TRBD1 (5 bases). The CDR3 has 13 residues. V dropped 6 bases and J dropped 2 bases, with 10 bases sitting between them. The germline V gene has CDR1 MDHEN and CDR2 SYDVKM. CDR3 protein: CASSPGANYGYTF. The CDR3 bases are TGTGCCAGCAGCCCCGGGGCCAACTATGGCTACACCTTC.

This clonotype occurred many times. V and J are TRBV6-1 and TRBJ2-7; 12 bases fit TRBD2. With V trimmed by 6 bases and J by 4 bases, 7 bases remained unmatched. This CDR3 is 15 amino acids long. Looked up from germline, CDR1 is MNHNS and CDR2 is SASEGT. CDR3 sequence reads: CASSKTSGSFYEQYF. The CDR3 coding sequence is TGTGCCAGCAGCAAGACTAGCGGGAGTTTTTACGAGCAGTACTTC.

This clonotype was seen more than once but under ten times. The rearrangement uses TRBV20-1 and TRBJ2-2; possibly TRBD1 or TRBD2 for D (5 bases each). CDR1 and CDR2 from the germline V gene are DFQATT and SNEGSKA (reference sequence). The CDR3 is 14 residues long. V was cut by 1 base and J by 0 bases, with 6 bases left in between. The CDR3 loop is CSARGDPNTGELFF. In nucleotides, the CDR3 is TGCAGTGCTAGAGGGGACCCGAACACCGGGGAGCTGTTTTTT.

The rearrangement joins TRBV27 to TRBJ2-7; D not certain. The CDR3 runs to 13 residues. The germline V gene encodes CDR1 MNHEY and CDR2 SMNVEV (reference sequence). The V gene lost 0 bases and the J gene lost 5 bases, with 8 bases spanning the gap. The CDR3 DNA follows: TGTGCCAGCAGTTTATCTAGGTACCACGAGCAGTACTTC. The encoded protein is CASSLSRYHEQYF.

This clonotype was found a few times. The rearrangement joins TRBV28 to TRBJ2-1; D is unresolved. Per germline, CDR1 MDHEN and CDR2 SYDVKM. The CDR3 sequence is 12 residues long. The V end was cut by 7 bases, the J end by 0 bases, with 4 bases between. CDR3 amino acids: CASISSYNEQFF. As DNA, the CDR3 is TGTGCCAGCATCAGCTCCTACAATGAGCAGTTCTTC.

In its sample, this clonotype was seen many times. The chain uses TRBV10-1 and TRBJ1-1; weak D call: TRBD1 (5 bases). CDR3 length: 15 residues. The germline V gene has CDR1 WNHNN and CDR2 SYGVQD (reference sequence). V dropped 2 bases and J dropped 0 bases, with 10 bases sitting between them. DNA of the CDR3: TGCGCCAGCAGTGAGGGGACGGATATGAACACTGAAGCTTTCTTT. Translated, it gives CASSEGTDMNTEAFF.

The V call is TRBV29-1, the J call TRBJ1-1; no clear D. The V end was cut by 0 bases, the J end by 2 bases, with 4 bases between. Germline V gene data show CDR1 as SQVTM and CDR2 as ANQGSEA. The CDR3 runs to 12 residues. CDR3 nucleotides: TGCAGCGTTGAAGAAGGTAACACTGAAGCTTTCTTT. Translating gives CSVEEGNTEAFF.

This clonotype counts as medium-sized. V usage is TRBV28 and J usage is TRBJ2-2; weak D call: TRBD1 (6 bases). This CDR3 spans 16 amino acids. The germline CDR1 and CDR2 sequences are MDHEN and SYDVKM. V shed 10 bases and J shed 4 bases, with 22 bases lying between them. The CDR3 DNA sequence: TGTGCCACCTACCCAACATCCGGGACAAGCACCGGGGAGCTGTTTTTT. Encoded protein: CATYPTSGTSTGELFF.

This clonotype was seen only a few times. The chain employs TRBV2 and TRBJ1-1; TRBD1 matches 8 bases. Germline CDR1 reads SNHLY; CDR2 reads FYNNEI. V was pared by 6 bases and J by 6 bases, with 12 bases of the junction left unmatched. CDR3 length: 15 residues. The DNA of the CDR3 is TGTGCCAGCAGCCTCGAGACAGGGGCCCTCCCTGAAGCTTTCTTT. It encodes CASSLETGALPEAFF.

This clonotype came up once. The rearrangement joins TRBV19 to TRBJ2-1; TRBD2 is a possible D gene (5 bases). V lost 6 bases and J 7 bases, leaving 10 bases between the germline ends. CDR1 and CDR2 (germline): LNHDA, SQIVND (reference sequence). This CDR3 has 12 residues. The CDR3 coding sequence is TGTGCCAGTAGCCCAACTAGAAATGAGCAGTTCTTC. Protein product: CASSPTRNEQFF. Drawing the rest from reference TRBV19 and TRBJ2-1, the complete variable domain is DGGITQSPKYLFRKEGQNVTLSCEQNLNHDAMYWYRQDPGQGLRLIYYSQIVNDFQKGDIAEGYSVSREKKESFPLTVTSAQKNPTAFYLCASSPTRNEQFFGPGTRLTVL.

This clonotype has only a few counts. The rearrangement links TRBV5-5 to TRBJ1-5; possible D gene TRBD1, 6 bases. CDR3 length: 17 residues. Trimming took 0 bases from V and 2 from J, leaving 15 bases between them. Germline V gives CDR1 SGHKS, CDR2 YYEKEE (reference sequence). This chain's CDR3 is CASSLGQVLGGNQPQHF. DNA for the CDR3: TGTGCCAGCAGCTTGGGACAGGTCTTGGGGGGCAATCAGCCCCAGCATTTT.

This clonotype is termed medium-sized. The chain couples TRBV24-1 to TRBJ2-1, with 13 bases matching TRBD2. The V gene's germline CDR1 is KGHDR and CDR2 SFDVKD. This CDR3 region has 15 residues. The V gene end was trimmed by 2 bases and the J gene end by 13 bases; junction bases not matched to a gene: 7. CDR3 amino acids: CATSDSRTSGGYQFF. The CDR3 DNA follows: TGTGCCACCAGTGATTCTCGGACTAGCGGGGGCTATCAGTTCTTC.

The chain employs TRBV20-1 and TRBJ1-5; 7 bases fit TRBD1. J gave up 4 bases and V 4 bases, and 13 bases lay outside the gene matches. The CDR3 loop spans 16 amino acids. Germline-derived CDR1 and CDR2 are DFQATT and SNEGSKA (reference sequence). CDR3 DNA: TGCAGTGCTATCAAAAACAACAGGGGCGGAAATCAGCCCCAGCATTTT. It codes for CSAIKNNRGGNQPQHF.

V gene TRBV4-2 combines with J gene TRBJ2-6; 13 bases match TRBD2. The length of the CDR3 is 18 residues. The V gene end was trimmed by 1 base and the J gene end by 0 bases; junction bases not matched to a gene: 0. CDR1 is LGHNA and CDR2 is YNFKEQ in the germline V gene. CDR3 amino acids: CASSQGLAGGSGANVLTF. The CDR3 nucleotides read TGTGCCAGCAGCCAAGGACTAGCGGGGGGCTCTGGGGCCAACGTCCTGACTTTC.

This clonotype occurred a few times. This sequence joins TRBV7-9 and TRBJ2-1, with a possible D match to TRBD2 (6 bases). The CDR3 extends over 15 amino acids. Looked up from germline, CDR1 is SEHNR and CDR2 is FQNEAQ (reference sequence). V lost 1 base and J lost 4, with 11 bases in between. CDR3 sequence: CASSLGGGAYNEQFF. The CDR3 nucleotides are TGTGCCAGCAGCTTAGGTGGCGGGGCTTACAATGAGCAGTTCTTC.

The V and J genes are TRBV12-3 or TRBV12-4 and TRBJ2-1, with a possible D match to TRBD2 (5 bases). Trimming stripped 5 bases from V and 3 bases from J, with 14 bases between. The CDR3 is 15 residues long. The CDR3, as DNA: TGTGCCAGCAGTCTACTAGGCTACTACTACAATGAGCAGTTCTTC. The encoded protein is CASSLLGYYYNEQFF.

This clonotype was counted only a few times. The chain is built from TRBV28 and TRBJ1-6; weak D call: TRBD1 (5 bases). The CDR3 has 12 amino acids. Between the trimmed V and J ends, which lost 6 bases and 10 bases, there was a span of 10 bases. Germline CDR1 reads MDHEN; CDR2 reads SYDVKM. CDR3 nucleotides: TGTGCCAGCAGGTGGGGGGACTCACCCCTCCACTTT. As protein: CASRWGDSPLHF.